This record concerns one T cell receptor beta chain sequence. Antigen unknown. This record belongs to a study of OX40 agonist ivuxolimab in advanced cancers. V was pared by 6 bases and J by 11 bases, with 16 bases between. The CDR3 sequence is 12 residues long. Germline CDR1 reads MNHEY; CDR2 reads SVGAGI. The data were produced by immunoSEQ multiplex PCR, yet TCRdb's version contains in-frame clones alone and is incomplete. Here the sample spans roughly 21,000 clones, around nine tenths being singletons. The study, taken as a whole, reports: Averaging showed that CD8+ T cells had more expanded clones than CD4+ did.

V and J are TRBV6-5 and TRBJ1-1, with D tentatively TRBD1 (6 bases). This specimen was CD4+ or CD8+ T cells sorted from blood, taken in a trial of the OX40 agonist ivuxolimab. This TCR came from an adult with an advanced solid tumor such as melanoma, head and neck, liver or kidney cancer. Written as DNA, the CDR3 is TGTGCCAGCAGAGGCGGGCCAGGGGACGCTTTCTTT. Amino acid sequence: CASRGGPGDAFF.